This TCR beta chain comes out of a study of control samples from healthy donors and cancer patients (dated by TCRdb to the early 2020s). Library preparation used the immunoSEQ multiplex PCR assay. Drawn from immuneACCESS, this table holds only the in-frame rearrangements with V and J called that TCRdb kept. Clones are partly lost; checked studies trace under half to an unresolved V gene and leave the rest unexplained. The sample includes 200,000 to 250,000 clones, with 85% to 95% observed a single time. The ten biggest clones cover about 1.6% of the sample. Spanning cysteine to phenylalanine, the CDR3 consists of 13 amino acids. CDR3 DNA is the only sequence kept; it has 39 bases, read in frame from the first base. Looking up the germline V gene yields CDR1 LGHNT and CDR2 FRNRAP. Trimming removed 4 bases from V and 3 bases from J, leaving 7 bases between the germline ends. As to this clone: The specificity of this receptor is unknown. It has no much larger one-base neighbor in the sample; base qualities were not kept.

The sample comprised blood. The chain uses TRBV12-5 and TRBJ1-5, with the D gene not clear enough to name. This TCR was recovered from a man aged 45-65 years in good health. The CDR3 protein sequence reads: CASGSPSNQPQHF. The DNA is TGTGCTAGTGGTTCCCCTTCCAATCAGCCCCAGCATTTT.